The text below deals with one T cell receptor beta chain. The sample is drawn from a study of blood T cell repertoires in COVID-19. The wider study: Samples taken during acute and convalescent COVID-19 were collected in the United States, Italy and Spain. The cDNA or gDNA used as material had been derived from T cells, B-cell-depleted T cells, or PBMCs.

The CDR3 is 14 amino acids. CDR1 and CDR2 (germline): MNHEY, SVGAGI. The germline V and J ends were trimmed by 5 bases and 5 bases, with 13 bases remaining between them. In the original workflow: By means of reference gene primer amplification, nucleated cell counts were estimated. Data came from immunoSEQ multiplex PCR; TCRdb stores just in-frame clones and leaves some out. V, J and clone size reflect that table, while D and trimming were determined from the DNA. The table includes 23,000 or so clones, about nine tenths detected once. The chain carries TRBV6-5 and TRBJ2-4; perhaps TRBD1 as D (6 bases). This TCR derives from a woman aged 65 to 85 with active COVID-19. Sequences were obtained from peripheral blood. CDR3 DNA sequence: TGTGCCAGCAGTCTCGCGGACAGTCAAAACATTCAGTACTTC. Its translation is CASSLADSQNIQYF.